These 23 T cell receptor beta chains were sequenced from one sample in a study of control samples from healthy donors and cancer patients. Clones were read by immunoSEQ multiplex PCR, and TCRdb kept only the in-frame ones, dropping some. The sample has 100,000 or so clones; 75% to 90% are singletons. Sequences were obtained from blood. The receptors were sampled from a man aged 25 to 40 in good health.

CDR3 in amino acids: CASSERGTLTGEQYF. The CDR3 DNA reads TGTGCCAGCAGTGAAAGGGGGACATTGACGGGGGAGCAGTACTTC. This chain uses TRBV2 with TRBJ2-7; possibly TRBD1 for D (6 bases). Trimming took 2 bases from V and 7 from J, leaving 18 bases between them. The CDR3 runs 15 residues. CDR1 is SNHLY and CDR2 is FYNNEI in the germline V gene.

This rearrangement joins TRBV6-1 to TRBJ1-6, with D unresolved. V was clipped by 0 bases and J by 8 bases, with 14 bases between them. Germline lookup yields CDR1 MNHNS and CDR2 SASEGT. The CDR3 is 16 residues long. This chain's CDR3 is CASSEAPARAHSPLHF. The DNA of the CDR3 is TGTGCCAGCAGTGAAGCTCCGGCGAGAGCACATTCACCCCTCCACTTT.

This sequence joins TRBV15 and TRBJ1-4; no reliable D call. There are 16 residues in the CDR3. CDR1 and CDR2 (germline): LNHNV, YYDKDF (reference sequence). V was cut by 1 base and J by 8 bases, with 17 bases left in between. CDR3 protein: CATSRALTDHREKLFF. The DNA for the CDR3 is TGTGCCACCAGCAGAGCCCTGACCGACCATAGGGAAAAACTGTTTTTT.

The chain employs TRBV4-1 and TRBJ2-2; D might be TRBD1 (6 bases). Germline assignment: CDR1 MGHRA and CDR2 YSYEKL. This CDR3 is built from 14 residues. Trimming pared 4 bases from V and 6 bases from J, leaving 12 bases between. CDR3 in amino acids: CASSRIQGSGELFF. CDR3 DNA: TGCGCCAGCAGCCGAATACAGGGTTCCGGGGAGCTGTTTTTT.

The rearrangement joins TRBV19 to TRBJ1-5, with 8 nucleotides matching TRBD1. The CDR3 is 19 amino acids. Germline V lookup: CDR1 LNHDA, CDR2 SQIVND (reference sequence). V dropped 1 base and J dropped 3; count of bases not matched to a gene: 14. The CDR3 here is CASSIGGQGAVNNNQPQHF. As DNA, the CDR3 is TGTGCCAGTAGTATAGGTGGCCAGGGGGCCGTTAATAACAATCAGCCCCAGCATTTT. The whole variable domain, filled in from reference TRBV19 and TRBJ1-5, reads DGGITQSPKYLFRKEGQNVTLSCEQNLNHDAMYWYRQDPGQGLRLIYYSQIVNDFQKGDIAEGYSVSREKKESFPLTVTSAQKNPTAFYLCASSIGGQGAVNNNQPQHFGDGTRLSIL.

The chain is built from TRBV15 and TRBJ2-3, with 8 positions matching TRBD2. V trimming: 8 bases; J trimming: 3 bases; junction bases outside the gene matches: 1. Germline assignment: CDR1 LNHNV and CDR2 YYDKDF (reference sequence). This CDR3 contains 12 residues. The DNA for the CDR3 is TGTGCCACCCGGGGGGGGACAGATACGCAGTATTTT. Translated: CATRGGTDTQYF.

The CDR3 is CASSQVSIGGVDYNEQFF. CDR3 DNA: TGTGCCAGCAGCCAAGTGTCGATTGGGGGAGTGGACTACAATGAGCAGTTCTTC. The chain is built from TRBV14 and TRBJ2-1; either TRBD1 or TRBD2 may supply D (5 bases each). The CDR3 contains 18 residues. Looked up from germline, CDR1 is SGHDN and CDR2 is FVKESK. V was pared by 1 base and J by 3 bases, with 19 bases between.

The genes are TRBV28 and TRBJ2-7; 11 nucleotides align to TRBD1. CDR3 size: 15 residues. Germline CDR1 reads MDHEN; CDR2 reads SYDVKM. Trimming at V came to 3 bases and at J to 3 bases, leaving 4 bases not matched to a gene. CDR3 nucleotides: TGTGCCAGCAGTTTCCGGGACAGGGGGTACTACGAGCAGTACTTC. It translates to CASSFRDRGYYEQYF.

The CDR3 nucleotides are TGTGCCAGCAGACGAACTTATGCCGCTGAGCAGTTCTTC. Its protein product is CASRRTYAAEQFF. The rearrangement links TRBV2 to TRBJ2-1; no firm D call. CDR1 is SNHLY, CDR2 FYNNEI, per germline. This CDR3 region has 13 residues. Trimming took off 6 bases at V and 9 bases at J, with 15 bases between the two ends.

V usage is TRBV5-1 and J usage is TRBJ2-2; D is undetermined. Germline assignment: CDR1 SGHRS and CDR2 YFSETQ. V was clipped by 3 bases and J by 5 bases, with 14 bases between them. CDR3 length: 15 residues. CDR3 residues: CASSSQHERTGELFF. CDR3 nucleotides: TGCGCCAGCAGCTCGCAACACGAGCGAACCGGGGAGCTGTTTTTT.

V is TRBV15 and J is TRBJ2-1; weak D call: TRBD2 (7 bases). Germline V CDR1 and CDR2: LNHNV, YYDKDF (reference sequence). Between the trimmed V and J ends, which lost 0 bases and 8 bases, there was a span of 17 bases. The CDR3 loop spans 16 amino acids. The CDR3 sequence is CATSRDEGGLGDEQFF. CDR3 DNA sequence: TGTGCCACCAGCAGAGATGAGGGGGGGCTTGGGGATGAGCAGTTCTTC.

Written as DNA, the CDR3 is TGTGCCAGCAGTCCCACCCCGGGGCTATATGGCTACACCTTC. Amino acids: CASSPTPGLYGYTF. The rearrangement links TRBV6-5 to TRBJ1-2; weak D call: TRBD1 (5 bases). CDR1 MNHEY and CDR2 SVGAGI come from the germline V gene. The CDR3 has 14 residues. V was shortened by 5 bases and J by 5 bases, with 15 bases between the two germline ends.

The chain employs TRBV15 and TRBJ1-4; D uncertain. The CDR3 consists of 16 residues. The V and J ends lost 0 bases and 5 bases respectively, with 13 bases between them. Looked up from germline, CDR1 is LNHNV and CDR2 is YYDKDF (reference sequence). Here the CDR3 reads CATSRDKQNPNEKLFF. CDR3 coding DNA: TGTGCCACCAGCAGAGATAAACAAAATCCGAATGAAAAACTGTTTTTT.

The genes are TRBV6-5 and TRBJ1-5; TRBD1 is a possible D gene (6 bases). CDR1 is MNHEY, CDR2 SVGAGI, per germline. V lost 5 bases and J 7 bases, leaving 9 bases between the germline ends. The CDR3 extends over 12 amino acids. CDR3 sequence reads: CASSPGEQPQHF. CDR3 nucleotides: TGTGCCAGCAGTCCAGGGGAACAGCCCCAGCATTTT.

The rearrangement links TRBV24-1 to TRBJ1-2, with a tentative D call TRBD1 (6 bases). V lost 3 bases and J 8 bases, leaving 15 bases between the germline ends. The germline V gene has CDR1 KGHDR and CDR2 SFDVKD. This CDR3 contains 14 residues. The CDR3 nucleotides read TGTGCCACCAGTGATCCGGGGACATTTAAAGGCTACACCTTC. This gives the protein CATSDPGTFKGYTF.

This rearrangement joins TRBV5-1 to TRBJ1-1; TRBD1 agrees at 8 bases. The CDR3 is 15 residues long. V lost 2 bases and J lost 4; bases outside the gene matches: 7. The germline V gene encodes CDR1 SGHRS and CDR2 YFSETQ. The CDR3 loop reads CASSLMGQEVTEAFF. DNA of the CDR3: TGCGCCAGCAGCTTAATGGGACAGGAGGTCACTGAAGCTTTCTTT.

The chain has TRBV7-2 and TRBJ2-2; D possibly matches TRBD1 or TRBD2 (5 bases each). There are 14 residues in the CDR3. The germline V gene has CDR1 SGHTA and CDR2 FQGNSA. V was shortened by 5 bases and J by 4 bases, with 11 bases between the two germline ends. This chain's CDR3 is CASSQGPTTGELFF. CDR3 nucleotide sequence: TGTGCCAGCAGCCAGGGACCAACCACCGGGGAGCTGTTTTTT.

The V call is TRBV6-5, the J call TRBJ1-4; tentative D call: TRBD1 (6 bases). The CDR3 has 14 amino acids. Trimming took 1 base from V and 8 from J, leaving 11 bases between them. Germline values: CDR1 MNHEY, CDR2 SVGAGI. This CDR3 reads CASSYWDKAEKLFF. CDR3 coding DNA: TGTGCCAGCAGTTACTGGGACAAGGCGGAAAAACTGTTTTTT.

This rearrangement joins TRBV19 to TRBJ1-5; 7 nucleotides match TRBD1. Per the germline V gene, CDR1 is LNHDA and CDR2 is SQIVND (reference sequence). CDR3 length: 14 residues. The J segment lost 4 bases and the V segment lost 5 bases, leaving 5 bases of the junction unmatched. The CDR3 loop reads CASSPVQGNQPQHF. The CDR3, as DNA: TGTGCCAGTAGTCCGGTACAGGGGAATCAGCCCCAGCATTTT.

The chain carries TRBV29-1 and TRBJ2-5, with D possibly TRBD1 on 6 matching bases. This CDR3 is built from 13 residues. Trimming took 8 bases from V and 4 from J, leaving 17 bases between them. Germline CDR1 SQVTM, CDR2 ANQGSEA. CDR3 bases: TGCAGCTCCTCCTACAGGGTACCAGAGACCCAGTACTTC. Translating it yields CSSSYRVPETQYF. The full variable domain, with the rest looked up from reference TRBV29-1 and TRBJ2-5, is SAVISQKPSRDICQRGTSLTIQCQVDSQVTMMFWYRQQPGQSLTLIATANQGSEATYESGFVIDKFPISRPNLTFSTLTVSNMSPEDSSIYLCSSSYRVPETQYFGPGTRLLVL.

The chain joins TRBV4-3 to TRBJ1-3; D is ambiguous. The CDR3 spans 15 residues. Germline CDR1 LGHNA, CDR2 YSLEER. Trimming took 4 bases from V and 0 from J, leaving 10 bases between them. CDR3 sequence (DNA): TGCGCCAGCAGCCCACAGCCCAGCTCTGGAAACACCATATATTTT. Amino acid sequence: CASSPQPSSGNTIYF.

This chain links TRBV20-1 with TRBJ1-1; D not certain. Trimming took 3 bases from V and 11 from J, leaving 22 bases between them. Germline CDR1 reads DFQATT; CDR2 reads SNEGSKA (reference sequence). The CDR3 runs to 14 residues. The CDR3, as DNA: TGCAGTGCTAGTGAACAGACCCTCGGGTTGAGCGCTTTCTTT. Protein sequence: CSASEQTLGLSAFF.

This clone was found a few times. This chain joins TRBV7-2 and TRBJ2-7, with a weak D call TRBD2 (6 bases). The germline gives CDR1 SGHTA, CDR2 FQGNSA. V was clipped by 1 base and J by 2 bases, with 12 bases between them. The CDR3 contains 15 residues. The CDR3 region has the DNA TGTGCCAGCAGCTTAGGTAACGGAGGGACCTACGAGCAGTACTTC. Amino acid sequence: CASSLGNGGTYEQYF.